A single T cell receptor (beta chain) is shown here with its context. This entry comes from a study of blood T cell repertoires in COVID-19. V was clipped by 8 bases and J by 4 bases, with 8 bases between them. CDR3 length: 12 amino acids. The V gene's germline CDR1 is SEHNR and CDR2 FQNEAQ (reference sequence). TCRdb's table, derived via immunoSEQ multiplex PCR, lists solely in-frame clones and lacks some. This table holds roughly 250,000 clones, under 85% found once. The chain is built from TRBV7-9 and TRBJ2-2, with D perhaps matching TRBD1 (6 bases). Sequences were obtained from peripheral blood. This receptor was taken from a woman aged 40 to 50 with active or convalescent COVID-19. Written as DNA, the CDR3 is TGTGCCAGCCAACAGGGCACCGGGGAGCTGTTTTTT. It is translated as CASQQGTGELFF.